This record concerns one TCR beta chain sequence. V was cut by 5 bases and J by 0 bases, with 19 bases left in between. CDR3 length equals 17 residues. CDR1 and CDR2 (germline): SGHDN, FVKESK. Clones were read by immunoSEQ multiplex PCR, and TCRdb kept only the in-frame ones, dropping some. Here the sample spans approximately 120,000 clones, 84% being singletons. The source of the sample is a study of cytotoxic CD8 clonotypes in ibrutinib-treated CLL. The source is a human donor with chronic lymphocytic leukemia. This rearrangement joins TRBV14 to TRBJ1-2; maybe TRBD1 (5 bases). The sequences come from PBMCs, collected after 24 months of ibrutinib treatment. DNA of the CDR3: TGTGCCAGCAGCTCACATCGTCGGGGGTTAGCTAACTATGGCTACACCTTC. This translates into CASSSHRRGLANYGYTF. The whole variable domain, remainder taken from reference TRBV14 and TRBJ1-2, is EAGVTQFPSHSVIEKGQTVTLRCDPISGHDNLYWYRRVMGKEIKFLLHFVKESKQDESGMPNNRFLAERTGGTYSTLKVQPAELEDSGVYFCASSSHRRGLANYGYTFGSGTRLTVV.